The 21 T cell receptor beta chains reported below all come from one sample, sequenced in a study of vaccination and CD4 T cells after COVID-19 (dated by TCRdb to between 2021 and 2023). Receptor libraries were prepared by PCR. Sequenced on an Illumina iSeq 100. DNA from cultured CD4+ T cells was subjected to TCR sequencing with the Oncomine TCR Beta short-read assay at the Johns Hopkins FTIC core. TCRdb trimmed the raw reads at Q25, called clones with MiXCR and kept productive beta chains. Rows with a matching CDR3 protein are joined into one entry that keeps the most common DNA and genes. This sample lists 9,500 to 12,000 distinct CDR3 sequences; approximately 60% were detected once. The ten top clones hold about 15% of the sample. These receptors lack a known antigen. Explained via the paper, the treatment or condition label denotes: roughly 10-day PBMC culture with coronavirus spike peptide pools or control peptides (ViraFEST assay).

The sequenced sample consisted of CD4+ T cells from blood, cultured in vitro. These receptor sequences come from a human donor who had recovered from COVID-19.

The chain is built from TRBV6-2 or TRBV6-3 and TRBJ1-1, with 8 bases lining up with TRBD1. Germline assignment: CDR1 MNHEY and CDR2 SVGEGT. Trimming took 2 bases from V and 10 from J; bases not matched to a gene: 6. This CDR3 contains 13 residues. CDR3 amino acids: CASSYRTGSSAFF. CDR3 in DNA: TGTGCCAGCAGTTACCGGACAGGGTCTTCAGCTTTCTTT.

The chain has TRBV6-5 and TRBJ1-1, with D hard to call. Germline V gives CDR1 MNHEY, CDR2 SVGAGI. Trimming removed 0 bases from V and 5 bases from J, with 10 bases in between. The CDR3 length is 14 residues. The CDR3 spells CASSYSLVGTEAFF. The CDR3 DNA is TGTGCCAGCAGTTACTCTCTAGTGGGTACTGAAGCTTTCTTT.

In regard to this clonotype: Lacking the conserved final phenylalanine or tryptophan, this CDR3 likely reflects a read error. This chain joins TRBV6-1 and TRBJ1-2, with D possibly matching TRBD1 (5 bases). From germline, CDR1 is MNHNS and CDR2 SASEGT. This CDR3 is built from 12 residues. The V gene lost 5 bases and the J gene lost 5 bases, with 9 bases spanning the gap. CDR3 sequence reads: CASSMDTYGYTL. The CDR3 bases are TGTGCCAGCAGTATGGACACATATGGCTACACCCTC.

This chain connects TRBV5-4 to TRBJ1-1; D possibly corresponds to TRBD1 (6 bases). The ends were cut back, 4 bases at V and 4 bases at J, with 14 bases in the middle. This CDR3 comprises 14 residues. Looked up from germline, CDR1 is SGHNT and CDR2 is YYREEE (reference sequence). The CDR3 bases are TGTGCCAGCAGCCCTCAAACAGGGTCCACTGAAGCTTTCTTT. The encoded protein is CASSPQTGSTEAFF.

This chain uses TRBV10-3 with TRBJ1-1; no clear D gene. CDR1 and CDR2 from the germline V gene are ENHRY and SYGVKD. V was clipped by 3 bases and J by 0 bases, with 5 bases between them. The CDR3 length is 13 residues. In DNA, the CDR3 is TGTGCCATCAGTGAATTAGTGAACACTGAAGCTTTCTTT. Its translation: CAISELVNTEAFF.

V gene TRBV20-1 combines with J gene TRBJ2-7, with D tentatively TRBD1 or TRBD2 (7 bases each). The CDR3 runs 12 residues. With 6 bases removed from V and 5 bases from J, the gap between germline ends came to 14 bases. The germline CDR1 and CDR2 sequences are DFQATT and SNEGSKA (reference sequence). Written as DNA, the CDR3 is TGCAGTGCCCAGGGGGGGTCCGACGAGCAGTACTTC. It specifies CSAQGGSDEQYF.

The gene calls are TRBV6-1 and TRBJ2-2; a weak D match, TRBD1 (6 bases). The V end was cut by 5 bases, the J end by 3 bases, with 16 bases between. This CDR3 has 16 amino acids. CDR1 and CDR2 from the germline V gene are MNHNS and SASEGT. The CDR3 DNA sequence: TGTGCCAGCAGTAAAACAGGGTTTGTGGACACCGGGGAGCTGTTTTTT. Translating gives CASSKTGFVDTGELFF.

The V call is TRBV4-3, the J call TRBJ2-6, with TRBD1 identical over 8 bases. CDR1 is LGHNA, CDR2 YSLEER, per germline. The CDR3 totals 22 residues. Trimming cost V 4 bases and J 4 bases; bases outside gene matches: 24. For the CDR3, the DNA is TGCGCCAGCAGCCTCACGAGGGGACCGGGACAGGTGCGACCCCCCGGGGCCAACGTCCTGACTTTC. Protein sequence: CASSLTRGPGQVRPPGANVLTF.

The V and J genes are TRBV19 and TRBJ1-2, with D possibly being TRBD1 (5 bases). Trimming shortened V by 6 bases and J by 1 base, and 15 bases separated the two germline ends. CDR3 length equals 15 residues. The germline V gene has CDR1 LNHDA and CDR2 SQIVND (reference sequence). The CDR3 loop reads CASRNSGRRNYGYTF. The CDR3 coding sequence is TGTGCCAGTAGAAACTCAGGGCGGCGTAACTATGGCTACACCTTC.

The gene calls are TRBV7-3 and TRBJ2-3, with D perhaps TRBD1 (5 bases). The CDR3 extends over 15 amino acids. Trimming left V 0 bases short and J 6 bases short, with 13 bases between. CDR1 and CDR2 from the germline V gene are SGHTA and FQGTGA. CDR3 coding DNA: TGTGCCAGCAGCTTAACGGCAGGGCGTCTGGATACGCAGTATTTT. This codes for CASSLTAGRLDTQYF.

CDR3 loop: CASSSPGRYEQYF. The DNA of the CDR3 is TGTGCCAGTAGTTCCCCCGGCCGCTACGAGCAGTACTTC. V usage is TRBV19 and J usage is TRBJ2-7, with unresolved D. The V gene lost 5 bases and the J gene lost 3 bases, with 11 bases spanning the gap. The germline gives CDR1 LNHDA, CDR2 SQIVND (reference sequence). The CDR3 consists of 13 residues.

The V and J genes are TRBV5-4 and TRBJ2-2; TRBD2 aligns across 11 bases. This CDR3 is 16 amino acids long. Trimming cost V 2 bases and J 3 bases; bases outside gene matches: 3. The germline gives CDR1 SGHNT, CDR2 YYREEE (reference sequence). This chain's CDR3 is CASSFRTSGHTGELFF. Here the CDR3 DNA reads TGTGCCAGCAGCTTCCGGACTAGCGGGCACACCGGGGAGCTGTTTTTT.

The table lists this clonotype with a few counts. V usage is TRBV27 and J usage is TRBJ1-2, with 8 positions matching TRBD1. The V gene end was trimmed by 3 bases and the J gene end by 8 bases; junction bases not matched to a gene: 5. The CDR3 sequence is 13 residues long. Germline-derived CDR1 and CDR2 are MNHEY and SMNVEV (reference sequence). The CDR3: CASSFGTGTGYTF. For the CDR3, the DNA is TGTGCCAGCAGTTTCGGGACAGGTACCGGCTACACCTTC.

The J gene is TRBJ2-3, the V gene TRBV7-9; D is ambiguous. The V end was cut by 5 bases, the J end by 4 bases, with 13 bases between. The CDR3 totals 14 residues. Germline assignment: CDR1 SEHNR and CDR2 FQNEAQ (reference sequence). DNA of the CDR3: TGTGCCAGCAGCCCTGATTGGGTAGCAGATACGCAGTATTTT. This gives the protein CASSPDWVADTQYF. Full variable domain (rest looked up from reference TRBV7-9 and TRBJ2-3): DTGVSQNPRHKITKRGQNVTFRCDPISEHNRLYWYRQTLGQGPEFLTYFQNEAQLEKSRLLSDRFSAERPKGSFSTLEIQRTEQGDSAMYLCASSPDWVADTQYFGPGTRLTVL.

The V call is TRBV6-2 or TRBV6-3, the J call TRBJ2-7; D might be TRBD2 (6 bases). Trimming cost V 6 bases and J 5 bases, with 17 bases left between them. The CDR3 runs to 14 residues. Germline-derived CDR1 and CDR2 are MNHEY and SVGEGT. CDR3: CASSSSVADNEQYF. In nucleotides, the CDR3 is TGTGCCAGCAGCTCCTCCGTAGCGGATAACGAGCAGTACTTC.

Only a few counts were recorded for this clonotype. The gene calls are TRBV12-3 or TRBV12-4 and TRBJ1-2; D not resolved. Trimming left V 6 bases short and J 5 bases short, with 10 bases between. This CDR3 is 12 amino acids long. In DNA, the CDR3 is TGTGCCAGCAGCGTAGGGTCATATGGCTACACCTTC. Translating it yields CASSVGSYGYTF.

The chain has TRBV6-1 and TRBJ1-1; weak D call: TRBD1 (5 bases). Germline values: CDR1 MNHNS, CDR2 SASEGT. The CDR3 spans 14 residues. V was cut by 5 bases and J by 1 base, with 11 bases left in between. The CDR3 bases are TGTGCCAGCAGTATCAGGGTGGGGAACACTGAAGCTTTCTTT. Translated, it gives CASSIRVGNTEAFF.

The chain is built from TRBV20-1 and TRBJ2-2; 8 bases fit TRBD1. CDR3 length: 14 amino acids. Germline-derived CDR1 and CDR2 are DFQATT and SNEGSKA (reference sequence). J was trimmed by 7 bases and V by 6 bases; bases with no gene match: 10. CDR3 nucleotides: TGCAGTGCCCTAGAGAGACAGGGGATCGGGGAGCTGTTTTTT. It encodes CSALERQGIGELFF.

This chain links TRBV7-8 with TRBJ2-7; 15 bases fit TRBD2. The CDR3 has 16 amino acids. Per germline, CDR1 SGHVS and CDR2 FQNEAQ. The CDR3 coding sequence is TGTGCGGGCTCCGGGACTAGCGGGAGGTACTCCTACGAGCAGTACTTC. This codes for CAGSGTSGRYSYEQYF.

This clonotype showed up just once. The CDR3 region is CASSDSYGYTF. Written as DNA, the CDR3 is TGTGCCAGCAGTGACTCCTATGGCTACACCTTC. The chain combines TRBV6-4 with TRBJ1-2; no reliable D call. CDR1 is MRHNA, CDR2 SNTAGT, per germline. This CDR3 has 11 amino acids. V lost 0 bases to trimming and J lost 4 bases, with 0 bases between them.

The genes are TRBV20-1 and TRBJ2-1; 9 bases agree with TRBD1. V lost 5 bases to trimming and J lost 11 bases; unmatched junction nucleotides: 13. The CDR3 contains 14 residues. Germline lookup yields CDR1 DFQATT and CDR2 SNEGSKA (reference sequence). The CDR3 nucleotides are TGCAGTGCTTCTGGACAGGGGCCGATTTTCAAGCAGTTCTTC. Translated: CSASGQGPIFKQFF.